This TCR beta chain was obtained from a study of cytomegalovirus exposure and HLA in healthy donors. Germline-derived CDR1 and CDR2 are SQVTM and ANQGSEA. The CDR3 contains 11 residues. V was shortened by 4 bases and J by 4 bases, with 5 bases between the two germline ends. The PCR used 60 Vbeta and 13 Jbeta primers. The table came from immunoSEQ multiplex PCR; TCRdb's copy has only in-frame clones and leaves some out. Counted here are 150,000 to 200,000 clones, 80% to 85% occurring once; the ten biggest clones make up about 0.25%. Study results and limitations: Most of the TCR beta V segments (in an earlier analysis) were productive either about 87% or about 30% of the time.

A note on this clone: The antigen remains undetermined.

This rearrangement joins TRBV29-1 to TRBJ2-1; D unresolved. This receptor was taken from a boy aged 10-17 years in good health and CMV-seronegative. Specimen: PBMCs. CDR3 sequence reads: CSVVSYNEQFF. The CDR3 DNA reads as TGCAGCGTTGTCAGTTACAATGAGCAGTTCTTC.